These 4 T cell receptor beta chains originate from one sample sequenced in a study of pediatric ulcerative colitis. TCRdb's table, derived via immunoSEQ multiplex PCR, lists solely in-frame clones and lacks some. Of approximately 9,000 clones listed, around nine tenths are singletons. What was sequenced was blood. The origin of the receptors is a girl aged 10-17 years with moderate ulcerative colitis.

This clone showed up just once. The V gene is TRBV7-9, the J gene TRBJ1-5; 7 bases agree with TRBD1. This CDR3 has 14 amino acids. CDR1 SEHNR and CDR2 FQNEAQ come from the germline V gene (reference sequence). J was trimmed by 2 bases and V by 5 bases; bases with no gene match: 3. The CDR3 DNA reads as TGTGCCAGCAGCCCTGGACAGGGCAATCAGCCCCAGCATTTT. Encoded protein: CASSPGQGNQPQHF. Using reference TRBV7-9 and TRBJ1-5 for the parts outside the CDR3, the full variable domain is DTGVSQNPRHKITKRGQNVTFRCDPISEHNRLYWYRQTLGQGPEFLTYFQNEAQLEKSRLLSDRFSAERPKGSFSTLEIQRTEQGDSAMYLCASSPGQGNQPQHFGDGTRLSIL.

The chain couples TRBV19 to TRBJ1-1, with TRBD1 as a possible D gene (5 bases). Between the trimmed V and J ends, which lost 7 bases and 0 bases, there was a span of 15 bases. The V gene's germline CDR1 is LNHDA and CDR2 SQIVND (reference sequence). There are 15 residues in the CDR3. The CDR3 region has the DNA TGTGCCAGTACGAAGACAGATTACATGAACACTGAAGCTTTCTTT. Translated, it gives CASTKTDYMNTEAFF.

The chain combines TRBV7-6 with TRBJ2-1; 8 bases fit TRBD2. CDR1 and CDR2 (germline): SGHVS, FNYEAQ. CDR3 length: 16 residues. The V gene end was trimmed by 0 bases and the J gene end by 6 bases; junction bases not matched to a gene: 7. CDR3 DNA sequence: TGTGCCAGCAGCTTAGCTGCGAGCGGGAGTTTCAATGAGCAGTTCTTC. Amino acids: CASSLAASGSFNEQFF.

The chain couples TRBV18 to TRBJ1-4, with TRBD1 matching over 9 bases. V shed 3 bases and J 8 bases; nucleotides not matched to a gene: 4. Germline lookup yields CDR1 KGHSH and CDR2 LQKENI. CDR3 length: 14 residues. The CDR3 is CASSPGQGREKLFF. DNA for the CDR3: TGTGCCAGCTCACCCGGACAGGGGAGAGAAAAACTGTTTTTT. The entire variable domain, with the rest obtained from reference TRBV18 and TRBJ1-4, is as follows: NAGVMQNPRHLVRRRGQEARLRCSPMKGHSHVYWYRQLPEEGLKFMVYLQKENIIDESGMPKERFSAEFPKEGPSILRIQQVVRGDSAAYFCASSPGQGREKLFFGSGTQLSVL.